This TCR beta chain appears in the sequencing data of a study of CD8 T cells in ankylosing spondylitis (dated by TCRdb to the late 2010s). About the study as a whole: The study set out to find disease-linked TCR variants by profiling T cell receptor beta repertoires in ankylosing spondylitis patients and healthy donors. The full study cohort was made up of over 20 ankylosing spondylitis patients and 95 to 130 healthy donors. Peripheral blood was sampled, and synovial fluid was also collected from ankylosing spondylitis patients. Broad study findings and their caveats: Blood from ankylosing spondylitis patients appeared to be characterized by a TCR beta motif composed of under 10 highly homologous amino acid variants. In peripheral blood, the disease-linked clones were found at relatively low frequencies and had a CD8+ phenotype. Significant enrichment of the disease-linked clones was reported in matched synovial fluid samples from ankylosing spondylitis patients. Some TCR beta motif variants had previously been reported in synovial fluid and blood of reactive arthritis patients, which suggested common disease-initiation mechanisms.

About this clonotype: No cognate antigen has been identified for it. No base quality information exists; no much larger clone differs at one position.

Reads for this sample came from an Illumina HiSeq 2500. TCR beta libraries were prepared by quantitative 5'-RACE with molecular barcodes. Per the authors' processing: Disease-linked TCR variants were identified with a new computational method built on a probabilistic model of VDJ rearrangement. TCRdb redid the processing of the public reads, applying fastp at Q25 and MiXCR, and retained in-frame beta chains. Identical CDR3 proteins give one entry, which carries the most common genes and DNA. The V and J calls were not made by the authors but by TCRdb's processing. In all, the sample holds 700,000 to 1,000,000 distinct CDR3 sequences, and approximately 10% of those were seen once. The top ten constitute 0.51% of the sample. Reading the germline V gene (reference sequence) gives CDR1 LNHNV and CDR2 YYDKDF. The CDR3 contains 17 residues, cysteine and phenylalanine counted. The kept DNA is CDR3 alone, 51 bases in frame from the first base. V gives up 0 bases and J gives up 1 base, and the segment between their germline ends measures 15 bases.

Sequences were obtained from blood, either unsorted or a sorted T cell fraction (not recorded which). The V and J genes are TRBV15 and TRBJ2-5; the D gene is perhaps TRBD2, from 6 matching bases. The source is a male donor with ankylosing spondylitis. CDR3 reads: CATSREGHSGGQETQYF. The nucleotides read TGTGCCACCAGCAGAGAAGGACACTCCGGGGGCCAAGAGACCCAGTACTTC.